The 24 T cell receptor beta chains presented below share a single source sample, sequenced in a study of identical twins. One entry per CDR3 protein results from TCRdb running MiXCR on the 5' RACE reads. The sample includes around 550,000 distinct CDR3 sequences, nearly 15% seen only once; the top ten take roughly 0.44%. Another study also made use of these data, one on yellow fever vaccine responses in identical twins.

The sequencing input was CD4+ T cells sorted from blood. These TCRs come from a woman younger than 35 in good health.

The chain links TRBV27 to TRBJ2-5; 11 nucleotides align to TRBD2. The CDR3 consists of 14 residues. The V gene end was trimmed by 7 bases and the J gene end by 5 bases; junction bases not matched to a gene: 6. Germline CDR1 MNHEY, CDR2 SMNVEV (reference sequence). CDR3 bases: TGTGCCAGCACTACTAGCGGGAGTGGGGAGACCCAGTACTTC. This sequence encodes CASTTSGSGETQYF.

This clonotype was counted many times. This rearrangement joins TRBV19 to TRBJ2-3; 12 bases are a match to TRBD2. J gave up 7 bases and V 4 bases, and 9 bases lay outside the gene matches. Germline loops: CDR1 LNHDA, CDR2 SQIVND (reference sequence). The CDR3 totals 16 residues. The chain's CDR3 is CASSTLTSGRLNTQYF. CDR3 sequence (DNA): TGTGCCAGTAGTACCTTGACTAGCGGGAGACTGAATACGCAGTATTTT.

This chain's CDR3 is CASSQDRLVGGETQYF. The CDR3 nucleotides read TGCGCCAGCAGCCAAGACCGATTGGTCGGTGGAGAGACCCAGTACTTC. V gene TRBV4-1 combines with J gene TRBJ2-5; D is undetermined. Between the trimmed V and J ends, which lost 0 bases and 4 bases, there was a span of 15 bases. CDR1 and CDR2 from the germline V gene are MGHRA and YSYEKL. The CDR3 extends over 16 amino acids.

In this sample, this clonotype turned up a few times. CDR3 residues: CASSLVGLLNTGELFF. The CDR3 nucleotides are TGTGCCAGCAGCTTAGTGGGACTACTGAACACCGGGGAGCTGTTTTTT. V is TRBV7-2 and J is TRBJ2-2, with 7 bases lining up with TRBD2. J was trimmed by 1 base and V by 1 base; bases with no gene match: 3. CDR1 is SGHTA, CDR2 FQGNSA, per germline. This CDR3 contains 16 residues.

This chain joins TRBV4-2 and TRBJ2-1; 9 positions match TRBD2. Germline CDR1 and CDR2: LGHNA and YNFKEQ. The length of the CDR3 is 18 residues. Trimming cost V 1 base and J 3 bases; bases outside gene matches: 10. CDR3 sequence (DNA): TGTGCCAGCAGCCAAGGCCTGGGTAGCGGGAGAGGCTACAATGAGCAGTTCTTC. It encodes CASSQGLGSGRGYNEQFF.

The chain recombines TRBV29-1 with TRBJ2-3, with 11 bases identical to TRBD2. The CDR3 totals 17 residues. With 4 bases clipped from V and 5 bases from J, the junction kept 14 bases outside the gene matches. Looked up from germline, CDR1 is SQVTM and CDR2 is ANQGSEA. The CDR3 sequence: CSVVLRVAGGPGDTQYF. CDR3 nucleotides: TGCAGCGTTGTTCTCCGGGTAGCGGGAGGGCCGGGAGATACGCAGTATTTT.

This clonotype has a handful of counts. The chain is built from TRBV15 and TRBJ2-7, with D hard to call. V dropped 1 base and J dropped 2 bases, with 6 bases sitting between them. CDR3 length equals 13 residues. Per germline, CDR1 LNHNV and CDR2 YYDKDF (reference sequence). CDR3 sequence: CATSRGEAYEQYF. The CDR3 DNA reads as TGTGCCACCAGCAGAGGTGAGGCCTACGAGCAGTACTTC.

The genes are TRBV4-2 and TRBJ2-5; the D gene is possibly TRBD2 (5 bases). The V gene lost 1 base and the J gene lost 5 bases, with 11 bases spanning the gap. Germline-derived CDR1 and CDR2 are LGHNA and YNFKEQ. CDR3 length: 14 residues. In nucleotides, the CDR3 is TGTGCCAGCAGCCAAGGAACTAGTCGGGAGACCCAGTACTTC. Translation: CASSQGTSRETQYF.

V and J are TRBV20-1 and TRBJ2-3; no definite D call. The germline gives CDR1 DFQATT, CDR2 SNEGSKA (reference sequence). V was pared by 4 bases and J by 4 bases, with 15 bases between. This CDR3 comprises 14 residues. The CDR3 here is CSATRLGSADTQYF. CDR3 DNA sequence: TGCAGTGCTACGCGCCTAGGATCGGCAGATACGCAGTATTTT.

The rearrangement links TRBV10-3 to TRBJ2-1, with 12 bases matching TRBD2. This CDR3 region has 14 residues. V shed 6 bases and J 7 bases; nucleotides not matched to a gene: 4. Germline assignment: CDR1 ENHRY and CDR2 SYGVKD. The CDR3 protein is CAIRRGTSGNEQFF. The CDR3 bases are TGTGCCATCAGGAGAGGGACTAGCGGGAATGAGCAGTTCTTC.

The chain links TRBV14 to TRBJ1-1, with 10 bases aligning to TRBD1. Germline lookup yields CDR1 SGHDN and CDR2 FVKESK. After removal of 5 bases from V and 3 bases from J, the junction contained 12 bases not matched to a gene. The CDR3 totals 17 residues. CDR3 sequence (DNA): TGTGCCAGCAGCACCACCAGGGACAGGGGACGTGACACTGAAGCTTTCTTT. It is translated as CASSTTRDRGRDTEAFF. Based on the CDR3 plus reference TRBV14 and TRBJ1-1, the full variable domain is EAGVTQFPSHSVIEKGQTVTLRCDPISGHDNLYWYRRVMGKEIKFLLHFVKESKQDESGMPNNRFLAERTGGTYSTLKVQPAELEDSGVYFCASSTTRDRGRDTEAFFGQGTRLTVV.

This chain links TRBV5-1 with TRBJ2-1; the D is unclear. V lost 4 bases, J lost 0 bases, and 14 bases lay in between. Germline lookup yields CDR1 SGHRS and CDR2 YFSETQ. The CDR3 consists of 16 residues. CDR3 residues: CASSGPHKPSYNEQFF. The CDR3 DNA is TGCGCCAGCAGCGGCCCGCACAAACCCTCCTACAATGAGCAGTTCTTC.

This clonotype was seen only a few times. The chain couples TRBV11-2 to TRBJ1-5; 10 bases are a match to TRBD1. The CDR3 length is 16 residues. Germline CDR1 and CDR2: SGHAT and FQNNGV. After removal of 0 bases from V and 3 bases from J, the junction contained 2 bases not matched to a gene. The CDR3 DNA sequence: TGTGCCAGCAGCTTAGAGACAGGGGGCTACAATCAGCCCCAGCATTTT. It translates to CASSLETGGYNQPQHF.

The chain recombines TRBV5-1 with TRBJ2-7, with 7 bases identical to TRBD2. Germline CDR1 and CDR2: SGHRS and YFSETQ. Germline trimming cut 0 bases from V and 2 bases from J; bases unmatched to any gene: 11. The CDR3 spans 17 residues. CDR3 nucleotide sequence: TGCGCCAGCAGCTTGGCTACCGGATACGGGGGGACCTACGAGCAGTACTTC. It yields the protein CASSLATGYGGTYEQYF.

The chain has TRBV10-3 and TRBJ2-1, with D maybe TRBD1 (5 bases). This CDR3 comprises 16 residues. The germline CDR1 and CDR2 sequences are ENHRY and SYGVKD. V dropped 4 bases and J dropped 1 base, with 14 bases sitting between them. CDR3 nucleotides: TGTGCCATCAGTGCAGGGCCCACGGAATCCTACAATGAGCAGTTCTTC. Translated: CAISAGPTESYNEQFF.

This clonotype has at least ten counts. In DNA, the CDR3 is TGTGCCAGCAGCTTTTACACCCCGCGCGGAGGCTACACCTTC. Translation gives CASSFYTPRGGYTF. The chain joins TRBV5-6 to TRBJ1-2; no reliable D call. The CDR3 spans 14 residues. Per germline, CDR1 SGHDT and CDR2 YYEEEE. V was shortened by 2 bases and J by 8 bases, with 16 bases between the two germline ends.

This clonotype was counted a few times. V is TRBV14 and J is TRBJ2-3; D might be TRBD1 (5 bases). The CDR3 consists of 15 residues. V was trimmed by 3 bases and J by 0 bases, leaving 10 bases between them. Per germline, CDR1 SGHDN and CDR2 FVKESK. The chain's CDR3 is CASSQGLGSTDTQYF. For the CDR3, the DNA is TGTGCCAGCAGCCAGGGGCTAGGAAGCACAGATACGCAGTATTTT.

The chain carries TRBV7-9 and TRBJ2-7; 10 bases align to TRBD1. V lost 4 bases, J lost 6 bases, and 6 bases stayed unmatched. Germline V lookup: CDR1 SEHNR, CDR2 FQNEAQ (reference sequence). This CDR3 has 14 residues. CDR3 nucleotides: TGTGCCAGCAGCTCGTCGGGACAGGGGAGCGAGCAGTACTTC. It translates to CASSSSGQGSEQYF. Combining the CDR3 with reference TRBV7-9 and TRBJ2-7 gives the whole variable domain DTGVSQNPRHKITKRGQNVTFRCDPISEHNRLYWYRQTLGQGPEFLTYFQNEAQLEKSRLLSDRFSAERPKGSFSTLEIQRTEQGDSAMYLCASSSSGQGSEQYFGPGTRLTVT.

This clonotype was counted between two and nine times. This chain connects TRBV24-1 to TRBJ2-1; tentatively, D is TRBD1 or TRBD2 (5 bases each). In germline, CDR1 is KGHDR, CDR2 SFDVKD. V gave up 1 base and J gave up 7 bases, with 13 bases separating them. This CDR3 region has 15 residues. CDR3 nucleotide sequence: TGTGCCACCAGTGATTTAGGGACCTCCTCAAATGAGCAGTTCTTC. Its protein is CATSDLGTSSNEQFF.

This clonotype was observed a single time. This rearrangement joins TRBV2 to TRBJ2-7, with D tentatively TRBD2 (7 bases). There are 13 residues in the CDR3. Per the germline V gene, CDR1 is SNHLY and CDR2 is FYNNEI. Trimming stripped 6 bases from V and 5 bases from J, with 14 bases between. The CDR3 here is CASRNGGGHEQYF. CDR3 sequence (DNA): TGTGCCAGCAGGAATGGGGGGGGCCACGAGCAGTACTTC.

As regards this clonotype: Germline and junction disagree at one end, which may indicate a read error. V and J are TRBV5-1 and TRBJ1-1; D remains unclear. The CDR3 is 15 amino acids. Germline CDR1 is SGHRS and CDR2 is YFSETQ. Written as DNA, the CDR3 is TGCGCCAGCAGCCCCGGAGCCGGGGTTATCACTGAAGTTTTCTTT. Translated, it gives CASSPGAGVITEVFF.

This clonotype turned up a few times. V gene TRBV28 combines with J gene TRBJ2-1; D ambiguous. This CDR3 spans 17 amino acids. CDR1 MDHEN and CDR2 SYDVKM come from the germline V gene. Trimming cost V 6 bases and J 4 bases, with 22 bases left between them. Here the CDR3 DNA reads TGTGCCAGCAGCCCCCCTTCCTCCAACCCTTCTTACAATGAGCAGTTCTTC. Translating it yields CASSPPSSNPSYNEQFF.

The chain carries TRBV20-1 and TRBJ2-1; D remains unclear. CDR3 length: 10 amino acids. Trimming removed 0 bases from V and 12 bases from J, with 6 bases in between. CDR1 is DFQATT and CDR2 is SNEGSKA in the germline V gene (reference sequence). The CDR3 reads CSARDKGQFF. In nucleotides, the CDR3 is TGCAGTGCTAGAGACAAGGGGCAGTTCTTC.

V and J are TRBV20-1 and TRBJ2-4, with no clear D. V lost 3 bases to trimming and J lost 0 bases, with 6 bases between them. CDR3 length equals 13 residues. Germline V gene data show CDR1 as DFQATT and CDR2 as SNEGSKA (reference sequence). The CDR3 sequence is CSASTIAKNIQYF. The CDR3 nucleotides are TGCAGTGCTAGTACCATAGCCAAAAACATTCAGTACTTC.